The 29 T cell receptor beta chains in this list originate from one sample, sequenced in a study of patients and donors after allogeneic stem cell transplantation. TCRdb re-called the RT-PCR reads through MiXCR, storing one row per CDR3 protein. The repertoire holds about 160,000 distinct CDR3 sequences, with about 40% as singletons. Sequenced material: blood, either unsorted or a sorted T cell fraction (not recorded which). All receptors derive from a human donor who was either an allogeneic HSCT recipient or a stem cell or donor lymphocyte infusion donor (not recorded which). It is not recorded whose cells these are; they may come from a transplant donor.

This clonotype was seen only a few times. The gene calls are TRBV20-1 and TRBJ1-1, with 9 bases lining up with TRBD1. After removal of 5 bases from V and 1 base from J, the junction contained 17 bases not matched to a gene. Germline lookup yields CDR1 DFQATT and CDR2 SNEGSKA (reference sequence). The length of the CDR3 is 18 residues. The CDR3 coding sequence is TGCAGTGCTGTAAACCTTAAGGGACAGGGAAAATGGAACACTGAAGCTTTCTTT. Encoded protein: CSAVNLKGQGKWNTEAFF.

The chain is built from TRBV5-1 and TRBJ2-1; 11 bases map to TRBD2. The V and J ends lost 4 bases and 3 bases, in that order; junction bases with no gene match: 6. The CDR3 runs to 16 residues. The germline gives CDR1 SGHRS, CDR2 YFSETQ. The CDR3 here is CASSLSGGAYYNEQFF. In DNA form, the CDR3 reads TGCGCCAGCAGCCTTAGCGGGGGGGCTTACTACAATGAGCAGTTCTTC.

This clonotype occurred a few times. The chain uses TRBV5-1 and TRBJ2-4; TRBD1 or TRBD2 may be the D gene (5 bases each). V dropped 3 bases and J dropped 1 base, with 17 bases sitting between them. The germline gives CDR1 SGHRS, CDR2 YFSETQ. This CDR3 is built from 17 residues. CDR3 DNA sequence: TGCGCCAGCAGCTCCCATGGGGACGGACGGGCCAAAAACATTCAGTACTTC. It codes for CASSSHGDGRAKNIQYF.

This clonotype was detected a few times. V gene TRBV28 combines with J gene TRBJ1-5, with a weak D call TRBD1 (5 bases). The CDR3 is 14 residues long. Per the germline V gene, CDR1 is MDHEN and CDR2 is SYDVKM. With 5 bases removed from V and 5 bases from J, the gap between germline ends came to 13 bases. The CDR3 protein is CASSPPGRDQPQHF. The CDR3 coding sequence is TGTGCCAGCAGTCCGCCAGGGAGGGATCAGCCCCAGCATTTT.

This clonotype has a handful of counts. The chain employs TRBV28 and TRBJ1-5; tentative D call: TRBD1 (6 bases). The V end was cut by 5 bases, the J end by 5 bases, with 16 bases between. The V gene's germline CDR1 is MDHEN and CDR2 SYDVKM. The CDR3 has 15 amino acids. DNA of the CDR3: TGTGCCAGCAGTAGCAGGGGTGGACAAGATCAGCCCCAGCATTTT. It specifies CASSSRGGQDQPQHF. Full variable domain (outside the CDR3, taken from reference TRBV28 and TRBJ1-5): DVKVTQSSRYLVKRTGEKVFLECVQDMDHENMFWYRQDPGLGLRLIYFSYDVKMKEKGDIPEGYSVSREKKERFSLILESASTNQTSMYLCASSSRGGQDQPQHFGDGTRLSIL.

The gene calls are TRBV12-3 or TRBV12-4 and TRBJ1-1; D call uncertain. Between the trimmed V and J ends, which lost 3 bases and 5 bases, there was a span of 13 bases. CDR3 size: 14 residues. This CDR3 reads CASSLFGGGTEAFF. CDR3 DNA: TGTGCCAGCAGTTTGTTTGGTGGAGGGACTGAAGCTTTCTTT.

The chain combines TRBV7-2 with TRBJ1-6, with D perhaps TRBD1 (5 bases). The CDR3 totals 15 residues. V shed 4 bases and J shed 10 bases, with 17 bases lying between them. Germline CDR1 and CDR2: SGHTA and FQGNSA. The DNA for the CDR3 is TGTGCCAGCAGCTACCTTCGGATGGGGGAATCACCCCTCCACTTT. Translated: CASSYLRMGESPLHF.

This sequence joins TRBV11-2 and TRBJ1-4; TRBD1 aligns across 7 bases. The V gene end was trimmed by 4 bases and the J gene end by 5 bases; junction bases not matched to a gene: 4. The germline V gene has CDR1 SGHAT and CDR2 FQNNGV. The CDR3 extends over 14 amino acids. In DNA, the CDR3 is TGTGCCAGCAGCTACAGGGGTGTAAATGAAAAACTGTTTTTT. It translates to CASSYRGVNEKLFF.

The chain couples TRBV4-3 to TRBJ2-5; tentative D call: TRBD2 (5 bases). CDR3 size: 14 residues. Germline V gene lookup returns CDR1 LGHNA and CDR2 YSLEER. V shed 4 bases and J shed 7 bases, with 16 bases lying between them. The CDR3 DNA reads TGCGCCAGCAGCCGGGGTAACCTAGAGGGGACCCAGTACTTC. Its translation is CASSRGNLEGTQYF.

This clonotype was observed a handful of times. J is TRBJ2-3 and V is TRBV5-1; D uncertain. This CDR3 comprises 15 residues. CDR1 SGHRS and CDR2 YFSETQ come from the germline V gene. Trimming shortened V by 4 bases and J by 2 bases, and 14 bases separated the two germline ends. The CDR3 region has the DNA TGCGCCAGCAGCCTTGGAGCCTTGTACACAGATACGCAGTATTTT. Its translation is CASSLGALYTDTQYF.

The chain employs TRBV24-1 and TRBJ2-3; D gene ambiguous. V gave up 3 bases and J gave up 5 bases, with 14 bases separating them. This CDR3 is 15 amino acids long. Per the germline V gene, CDR1 is KGHDR and CDR2 is SFDVKD. CDR3 DNA sequence: TGTGCCACCAGTGATGCTAACCAAGGGTTAGATACGCAGTATTTT. This sequence encodes CATSDANQGLDTQYF.

The chain combines TRBV20-1 with TRBJ2-2, with TRBD1 as a possible D gene (5 bases). CDR1 DFQATT and CDR2 SNEGSKA come from the germline V gene (reference sequence). The CDR3 has 18 residues. Trimming cost V 2 bases and J 0 bases, with 19 bases left between them. CDR3 DNA: TGCAGTGCTAGATCCCCTACACCAGACAGTTCGAACACCGGGGAGCTGTTTTTT. Translation: CSARSPTPDSSNTGELFF.

The chain couples TRBV7-6 to TRBJ1-4; TRBD1 is a possible D gene (5 bases). The CDR3 runs 16 residues. Germline assignment: CDR1 SGHVS and CDR2 FNYEAQ. V was trimmed by 5 bases and J by 2 bases, leaving 15 bases between them. For the CDR3, the DNA is TGTGCCAGCAGCCCCGGGGGGAGTTCGACTAATGAAAAACTGTTTTTT. Translated: CASSPGGSSTNEKLFF.

CDR3 in DNA: TGTGCCAAGGGAGGGTATATGAAGTATTCACCCCTCCACTTT. This codes for CAKGGYMKYSPLHF. The chain links TRBV10-3 to TRBJ1-6; D gene unclear. V was pared by 10 bases and J by 8 bases, with 18 bases between. CDR3 length equals 14 residues. CDR1 is ENHRY, CDR2 SYGVKD, per germline.

This clonotype has only a few counts. This chain connects TRBV12-3 or TRBV12-4 to TRBJ1-4; TRBD1 aligns across 7 bases. This CDR3 comprises 14 residues. The junction had 6 bases not matched to a gene; V was cut back by 6 bases and J by 5 bases. The CDR3 here is CASRPGQNNEKLFF. DNA for the CDR3: TGTGCCAGCAGACCGGGACAGAACAATGAAAAACTGTTTTTT.

Remarks on this clonotype: A much larger clone differs by one base, so this may be a read error. This sequence joins TRBV5-1 and TRBJ1-1; D not resolved. Germline values: CDR1 SGHRS, CDR2 YFSETQ. The length of the CDR3 is 14 residues. The germline V and J ends were trimmed by 0 bases and 1 base, with 7 bases remaining between them. The CDR3, as DNA: TGCGCCAGCAGCTTGGGGGCGTCGAACACTGAAGCTTTCTTT. Its protein is CASSLGASNTEAFF.

This clonotype appeared a single time. The chain has TRBV20-1 and TRBJ2-7; 7 bases are shared with TRBD1. V lost 6 bases and J lost 6; bases outside the gene matches: 11. The germline V gene has CDR1 DFQATT and CDR2 SNEGSKA (reference sequence). This CDR3 is 13 amino acids long. The CDR3 nucleotides are TGCAGTGCACCTGACAGGGTAAACGGCGAGCAGTACTTC. It is translated as CSAPDRVNGEQYF.

There are many counts of this clonotype. J is TRBJ1-5 and V is TRBV25-1; D is possibly TRBD1 (6 bases). The CDR3 runs 15 residues. V dropped 10 bases and J dropped 0 bases, with 16 bases sitting between them. CDR1 is MGHDK and CDR2 is SYGVNS in the germline V gene. The CDR3: CATLSDRSSNQPQHF. CDR3 nucleotide sequence: TGTGCCACCCTTTCGGACAGAAGTAGCAATCAGCCCCAGCATTTT.

This clonotype was counted many times. V usage is TRBV6-5 and J usage is TRBJ1-1; the D gene is possibly TRBD1 (5 bases). V dropped 0 bases and J dropped 2 bases, with 10 bases sitting between them. CDR3 length: 15 residues. Germline V lookup: CDR1 MNHEY, CDR2 SVGAGI. For the CDR3, the DNA is TGTGCCAGCAGTTACTCGGGACGGGGAAACACTGAAGCTTTCTTT. This sequence encodes CASSYSGRGNTEAFF.

This clonotype was seen a handful of times. The chain couples TRBV20-1 to TRBJ1-2; D might be TRBD1 (6 bases). CDR3 length: 11 residues. Germline assignment: CDR1 DFQATT and CDR2 SNEGSKA (reference sequence). Trimming stripped 7 bases from V and 8 bases from J, with 14 bases between. The CDR3 DNA follows: TGCAGTGGACCGACAGGCCCGGGCTACACCTTC. Its protein is CSGPTGPGYTF.

This clonotype was recorded a few times. The rearrangement joins TRBV4-1 to TRBJ1-6; D possibly corresponds to TRBD1 (6 bases). This CDR3 is built from 17 residues. Trimming stripped 2 bases from V and 1 base from J, with 12 bases between. Germline V gene sequence: CDR1 MGHRA, CDR2 YSYEKL. The CDR3 DNA is TGCGCCAGCAGCCAATTTTTTACAGGGTCCTATAATTCACCCCTCCACTTT. Encoded protein: CASSQFFTGSYNSPLHF.

The V gene is TRBV20-1, the J gene TRBJ1-6, with a possible D match to TRBD1 (6 bases). Trimming pared 4 bases from V and 0 bases from J, leaving 22 bases between. Germline CDR1 reads DFQATT; CDR2 reads SNEGSKA (reference sequence). The CDR3 length is 19 residues. CDR3 sequence (DNA): TGCAGTGCTATCCCAGGGGAGGGACACCCAAGCTCCTATAATTCACCCCTCCACTTT. It translates to CSAIPGEGHPSSYNSPLHF.

The chain has TRBV2 and TRBJ2-7, with D perhaps matching TRBD1 (6 bases). The germline gives CDR1 SNHLY, CDR2 FYNNEI. The ends were cut back, 5 bases at V and 4 bases at J, with 15 bases in the middle. The CDR3 has 14 amino acids. The CDR3 DNA sequence: TGTGCCAGCAGTAAGACTTACAGGGAGTACGAGCAGTACTTC. Protein: CASSKTYREYEQYF.

There are a few counts of this clonotype. This chain uses TRBV4-2 with TRBJ2-7, with 11 positions matching TRBD2. The CDR3 spans 19 residues. The V segment lost 1 base and the J segment 0 bases; nucleotides outside the gene matches: 11. The germline V gene has CDR1 LGHNA and CDR2 YNFKEQ. CDR3: CASSQARPSGGTPSYEQYF. Here the CDR3 DNA reads TGTGCCAGCAGCCAAGCTCGTCCTAGCGGGGGGACCCCCTCCTACGAGCAGTACTTC.

This clonotype was found a few times. This chain links TRBV20-1 with TRBJ1-4; unclear D gene. V shed 7 bases and J shed 7 bases, with 13 bases lying between them. The CDR3 is made up of 12 amino acids. CDR1 and CDR2 (germline): DFQATT, SNEGSKA (reference sequence). For the CDR3, the DNA is TGCAGTGTCAGCGGCGAGGGTGAAAAACTGTTTTTT. Protein product: CSVSGEGEKLFF.

The chain links TRBV6-1 to TRBJ2-3; 10 bases are a match to TRBD2. CDR3 length: 16 amino acids. After removal of 6 bases from V and 5 bases from J, the junction contained 11 bases not matched to a gene. Germline CDR1 is MNHNS and CDR2 is SASEGT. The CDR3 DNA sequence: TGTGCCAGCAGGCCCCTAGCGGGGGCCTGGGGAGATACGCAGTATTTT. Residues: CASRPLAGAWGDTQYF.

This clonotype was seen at least ten times. The chain uses TRBV6-6 and TRBJ1-1, with TRBD1 identical over 7 bases. This CDR3 is 15 amino acids long. V shed 6 bases, J shed 0 bases, and the junction held 7 bases outside the gene matches. Looked up from germline, CDR1 is MNHNY and CDR2 is SVGAGI (reference sequence). CDR3 loop: CASSTWDSLNTEAFF. For the CDR3, the DNA is TGTGCCAGCAGCACCTGGGACAGCTTGAACACTGAAGCTTTCTTT.

The J gene is TRBJ2-5, the V gene TRBV27; no definite D call. Trimming stripped 5 bases from V and 4 bases from J, with 17 bases between. This CDR3 has 15 residues. Germline CDR1 and CDR2: MNHEY and SMNVEV (reference sequence). The CDR3 protein is CASSRWELDVETQYF. As DNA, the CDR3 is TGTGCCAGCAGTCGGTGGGAATTAGACGTAGAGACCCAGTACTTC.

The chain couples TRBV29-1 to TRBJ1-2; perhaps TRBD1 as D (6 bases). Between the trimmed V and J ends, which lost 4 bases and 3 bases, there was a span of 12 bases. The CDR3 covers 13 residues. Germline V lookup: CDR1 SQVTM, CDR2 ANQGSEA. The CDR3 nucleotides read TGCAGCGTTGGGAGGGGGTCGGACTATGGCTACACCTTC. Protein product: CSVGRGSDYGYTF.